Each of the 9 T cell receptor beta chains below was sequenced from the same sample in a study of shared clonotypes between healthy human individuals. Only in-frame clones appear in the TCRdb table, and some are missing; sequencing was by immunoSEQ multiplex PCR. The repertoire includes millions of clones, over 85% of them detected once, and under 0.15% sits in the top ten. The sequencing input was naive CD4+ T cells sorted from blood. Documented subset: CD45RA+ positively selected. Receptors originate from a man in his late teens or twenties in good health.

The CDR3 region has the DNA TGTGCCAGCAGCCAAGATGGATACGAGCAGTACTTC. This translates into CASSQDGYEQYF. The chain couples TRBV14 to TRBJ2-7, with no clear D. The CDR3 consists of 12 residues. The V and J ends lost 0 bases and 4 bases respectively, with 4 bases between them. From germline, CDR1 is SGHDN and CDR2 FVKESK.

The gene calls are TRBV30 and TRBJ2-5, with D uncertain. The J call could be wrong; TRBJ2-7 is a better fit for the DNA end. Germline lookup yields CDR1 GTSNPN and CDR2 SVGIG (reference sequence). This CDR3 is 12 amino acids long. CDR3 loop: CAWSPGSYEQYF. The CDR3 DNA follows: TGTGCCTGGAGTCCGGGCTCCTACGAGCAGTACTTC.

This clone appeared once. The chain joins TRBV12-5 to TRBJ2-3; D gene uncertain. Trimming took 2 bases from V and 3 from J, leaving 9 bases between them. The CDR3 runs 14 residues. The V gene's germline CDR1 is LGHNT and CDR2 FRNRAP. The DNA for the CDR3 is TGTGCTAGTGGTTTGAGGCCTCAAACAGATACGCAGTATTTT. This translates into CASGLRPQTDTQYF.

V usage is TRBV30 and J usage is TRBJ2-2, with 8 bases that match TRBD1. The trim removed 4 bases at V and 3 bases at J, leaving 7 bases unmatched. CDR3 size: 15 residues. The germline V gene has CDR1 GTSNPN and CDR2 SVGIG (reference sequence). CDR3 nucleotides: TGTGCCTGGAAAGGACAGGGCACCCACACCGGGGAGCTGTTTTTT. This encodes CAWKGQGTHTGELFF. Full variable domain (missing parts from reference TRBV30 and TRBJ2-2): SQTIHQWPATLVQPVGSPLSLECTVEGTSNPNLYWYRQAAGRGLQLLFYSVGIGQISSEVPQNLSASRPQDRQFILSSKKLLLSDSGFYLCAWKGQGTHTGELFFGEGSRLTVL.

The rearrangement links TRBV19 to TRBJ2-2; D is ambiguous. This CDR3 contains 15 residues. V lost 3 bases, J lost 5 bases, and 13 bases lay in between. Germline loops: CDR1 LNHDA, CDR2 SQIVND (reference sequence). For the CDR3, the DNA is TGTGCCAGTAGTATTGGGATATGGCTTACCGGGGAGCTGTTTTTT. This codes for CASSIGIWLTGELFF.

This sequence joins TRBV27 and TRBJ2-3; tentative D call: TRBD2 (5 bases). V was pared by 5 bases and J by 3 bases, with 18 bases between. The CDR3 loop spans 16 amino acids. Germline V gives CDR1 MNHEY, CDR2 SMNVEV (reference sequence). The CDR3 here is CASSPRTFRSTDTQYF. As DNA, the CDR3 is TGTGCCAGCAGTCCCCGGACTTTTCGATCGACAGATACGCAGTATTTT.

The gene calls are TRBV5-4 and TRBJ2-1, with D possibly TRBD2 on 7 matching bases. The CDR3 is made up of 17 amino acids. Germline V gives CDR1 SGHNT, CDR2 YYREEE (reference sequence). The V gene lost 2 bases and the J gene lost 8 bases, with 23 bases spanning the gap. The CDR3 sequence: CASSFELAALGGDEQFF. The CDR3 DNA follows: TGTGCCAGCAGCTTCGAGCTAGCGGCCCTAGGGGGGGATGAGCAGTTCTTC.

The CDR3: CASSPWGNTGELFF. The DNA of the CDR3 is TGTGCCAGCAGCCCCTGGGGGAACACCGGGGAGCTGTTTTTT. The chain joins TRBV7-9 to TRBJ2-2, with D hard to call. The V end was cut by 5 bases, the J end by 1 base, with 8 bases between. CDR3 length: 14 amino acids. Per the germline V gene, CDR1 is SEHNR and CDR2 is FQNEAQ (reference sequence).

The chain recombines TRBV7-9 with TRBJ2-5, with D hard to call. The CDR3 runs to 16 residues. V was clipped by 5 bases and J by 2 bases, with 18 bases between them. Germline V gene sequence: CDR1 SEHNR, CDR2 FQNEAQ (reference sequence). The CDR3 nucleotides read TGTGCCAGCAGCCCAAGAGAGTTCAGACCTCAAGAGACCCAGTACTTC. Translated: CASSPREFRPQETQYF.